This T cell receptor (beta chain) is drawn from a study of T-cell reconstitution after alpha-beta-depleted transplantation in children. Between the trimmed V and J ends, which lost 0 bases and 4 bases, there was a span of 4 bases. The length of the CDR3 is 13 residues. Germline V gene data show CDR1 as SGHDT and CDR2 as YYEEEE. Researchers prepared the TCRbeta library using unique molecular identifiers, the study reports. TCRdb re-derived calls from the PCR reads in MiXCR, one entry per CDR3 protein. Seen here are 700,000 to 950,000 distinct CDR3 sequences, less than 20% observed once, and the top ten hold roughly 4.8%.

The material was PBMCs, mostly from graft donor cells, obtained 360 days after TCRalphabeta/CD19-depleted stem cell transplant. This TCR came from a male patient younger than 18 who had a stem cell transplant for acute lymphoblastic leukemia, so the T cells may come from the graft donor. The chain has TRBV5-6 and TRBJ1-4; no clear D. CDR3: CASSLGSNEKLFF. The DNA for the CDR3 is TGTGCCAGCAGCTTGGGCAGTAATGAAAAACTGTTTTTT.